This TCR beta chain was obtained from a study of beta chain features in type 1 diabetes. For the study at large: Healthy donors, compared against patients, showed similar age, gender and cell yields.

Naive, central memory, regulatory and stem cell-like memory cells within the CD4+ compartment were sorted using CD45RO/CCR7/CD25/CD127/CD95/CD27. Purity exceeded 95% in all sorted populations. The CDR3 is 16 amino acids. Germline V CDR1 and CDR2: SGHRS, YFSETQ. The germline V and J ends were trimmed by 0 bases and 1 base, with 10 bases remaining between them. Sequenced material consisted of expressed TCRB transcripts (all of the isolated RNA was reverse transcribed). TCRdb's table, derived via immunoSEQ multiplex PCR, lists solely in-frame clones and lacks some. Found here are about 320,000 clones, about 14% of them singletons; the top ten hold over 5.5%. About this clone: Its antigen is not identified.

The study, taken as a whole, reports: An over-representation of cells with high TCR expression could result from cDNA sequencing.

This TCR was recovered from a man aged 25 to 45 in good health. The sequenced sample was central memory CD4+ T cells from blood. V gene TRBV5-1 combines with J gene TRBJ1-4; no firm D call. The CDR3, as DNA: TGCGCCAGCAGCTTGGCCCCAACGGGAACTAATGAAAAACTGTTTTTT. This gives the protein CASSLAPTGTNEKLFF.